The T cell receptor beta chain under discussion was sequenced for a study of beta chain features in type 1 diabetes. Overall study results and limits: No resolution was reached here on whether HLA type influences TCRB rearrangement. Naive, central memory and regulatory TCRB repertoires appeared more similar among patients than healthy donors.

All of the isolated RNA was reverse transcribed, so expressed TCRB transcripts were sequenced. Clones were read by immunoSEQ multiplex PCR, and TCRdb kept only the in-frame ones, dropping some. The data show 130,000 or so clones, just over 9% seen once. On this clone itself: As yet, its antigen is unknown.

Germline loops: CDR1 SEHNR, CDR2 FQNEAQ (reference sequence). This CDR3 region has 17 residues. V trimming: 1 base; J trimming: 5 bases; junction bases outside the gene matches: 9. One heparinised blood draw averaging around 100 mL was given by each donor. Sequencing used central memory CD4+ T cells from blood. This clonotype originated in a man aged 18 to 30 in good health. The chain has TRBV7-9 and TRBJ2-1, with 9 bases fitting TRBD1. In DNA form, the CDR3 reads TGTGCCAGCAGCTTAGTTTGGATCCGGGACAGGGACAATGAGCAGTTCTTC. This gives the protein CASSLVWIRDRDNEQFF.